This T cell receptor beta chain emerged from a study of response to subunit inactivated influenza vaccine. This clonotype has just a few counts. As yet, its antigen is unknown. Germline CDR1 is DFQATT and CDR2 is SNEGSKA (reference sequence). J lost 4 bases, V lost 3 bases, and 6 bases had no gene match. CDR3 length equals 15 residues. Using its own MiXCR run on the RT-PCR reads, TCRdb lists one record per CDR3 protein. There are 500,000 to 550,000 distinct CDR3 sequences in the sample; 6% to 9% occur only once, and approximately 13% lies in the top ten. General study points: Every seasonal influenza vaccination brings in few new T cells, the authors suggested.

This clonotype was sampled from a man in his fifties or sixties who received an inactivated influenza vaccine. The rearrangement links TRBV20-1 to TRBJ2-2; 9 positions match TRBD2. The sample consisted of PBMCs from blood, taken roughly 24 months after vaccination. DNA for the CDR3: TGCAGTGCTAGTGCGCCTAGCGGGATCACCGGGGAGCTGTTTTTT. Amino acids: CSASAPSGITGELFF.